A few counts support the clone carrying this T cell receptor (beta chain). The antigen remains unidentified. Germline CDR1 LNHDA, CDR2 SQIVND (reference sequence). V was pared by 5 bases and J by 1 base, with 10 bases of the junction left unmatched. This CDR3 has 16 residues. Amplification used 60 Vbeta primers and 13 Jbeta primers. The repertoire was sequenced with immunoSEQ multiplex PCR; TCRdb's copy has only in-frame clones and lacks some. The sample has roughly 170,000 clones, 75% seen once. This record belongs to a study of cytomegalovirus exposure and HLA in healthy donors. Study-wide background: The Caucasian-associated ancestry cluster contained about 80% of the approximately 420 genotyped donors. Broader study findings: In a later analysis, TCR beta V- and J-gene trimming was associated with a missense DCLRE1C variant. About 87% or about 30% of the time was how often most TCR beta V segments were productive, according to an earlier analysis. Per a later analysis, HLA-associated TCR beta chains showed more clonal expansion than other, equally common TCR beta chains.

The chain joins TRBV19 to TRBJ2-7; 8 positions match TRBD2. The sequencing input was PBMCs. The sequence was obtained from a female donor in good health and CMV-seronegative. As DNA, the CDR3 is TGTGCCAGTAGTTTGCCGGGGAGCGGGAGTTCCTACGAGCAGTACTTC. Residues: CASSLPGSGSSYEQYF.